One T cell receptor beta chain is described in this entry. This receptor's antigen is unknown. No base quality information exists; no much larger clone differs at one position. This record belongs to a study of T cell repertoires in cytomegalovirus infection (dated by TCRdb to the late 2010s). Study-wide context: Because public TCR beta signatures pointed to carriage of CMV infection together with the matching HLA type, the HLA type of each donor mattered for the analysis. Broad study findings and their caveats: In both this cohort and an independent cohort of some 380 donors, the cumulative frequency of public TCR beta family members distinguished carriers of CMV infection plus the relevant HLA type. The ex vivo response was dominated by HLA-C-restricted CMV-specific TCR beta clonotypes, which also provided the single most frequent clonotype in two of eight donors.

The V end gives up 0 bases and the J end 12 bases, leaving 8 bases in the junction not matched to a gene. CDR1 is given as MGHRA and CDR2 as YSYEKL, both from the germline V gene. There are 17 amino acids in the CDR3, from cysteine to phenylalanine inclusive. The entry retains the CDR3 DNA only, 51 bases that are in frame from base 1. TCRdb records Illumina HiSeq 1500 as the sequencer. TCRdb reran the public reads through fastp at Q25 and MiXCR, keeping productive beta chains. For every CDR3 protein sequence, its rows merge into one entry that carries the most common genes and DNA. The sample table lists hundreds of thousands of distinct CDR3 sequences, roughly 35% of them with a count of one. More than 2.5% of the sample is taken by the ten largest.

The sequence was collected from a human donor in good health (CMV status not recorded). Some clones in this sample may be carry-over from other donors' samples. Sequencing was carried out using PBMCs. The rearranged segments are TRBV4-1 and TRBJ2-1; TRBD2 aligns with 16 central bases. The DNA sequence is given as TGCGCCAGCAGCCAAGACCGGGGACTAGCGGGAGGGGACGCGCAGTTCTTC. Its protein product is CASSQDRGLAGGDAQFF.